Shown below are 28 T cell receptor beta chains from a single sample sequenced in a study of blood T cell repertoires in COVID-19 (dated by TCRdb to about 2020). Libraries were built with the immunoSEQ multiplex PCR assay. This is the immuneACCESS table as TCRdb keeps it, with only in-frame sequences that have V and J called. A part of the clones is gone; compared with another copy, unresolved V genes explain less than half, and the rest is unexplained. For this sample the table gives about 49,000 clones, of which 87% were detected only once. Less than 2.5% of the sample is held by the ten biggest clonotypes. Sequenced: peripheral blood. These receptors came from an elderly woman with COVID-19, enrolled during active disease.

This chain links TRBV2 with TRBJ2-1, with TRBD2 matching 16 bases. J gave up 7 bases and V 5 bases, and 2 bases lay outside the gene matches. This CDR3 is 15 amino acids long. Germline CDR1 reads SNHLY; CDR2 reads FYNNEI. The CDR3 here is CASSPGLAGGNEQFF. The CDR3 DNA is TGTGCCAGCAGTCCGGGACTAGCGGGAGGGAATGAGCAGTTCTTC.

In its sample, this clone was seen once. The chain has TRBV14 and TRBJ1-1; the D is unclear. This CDR3 is built from 13 residues. Germline CDR1 is SGHDN and CDR2 is FVKESK. Trimming took 2 bases from V and 2 from J, leaving 6 bases between them. The CDR3 region has the DNA TGTGCCAGCAGCCAACAGATTAACACTGAAGCTTTCTTT. Amino acid sequence: CASSQQINTEAFF.

The rearrangement links TRBV5-8 to TRBJ2-1; D may be TRBD2 (5 bases). V lost 2 bases, J lost 0 bases, and 9 bases lay in between. The germline V gene encodes CDR1 SGHTS and CDR2 YDEGEE. This CDR3 comprises 15 residues. CDR3 region: CASSLRGHSYNEQFF. CDR3 nucleotide sequence: TGTGCCAGCAGCTTACGCGGGCACTCCTACAATGAGCAGTTCTTC.

There are a few counts of this clone. The V gene is TRBV2, the J gene TRBJ1-6, with 7 bases fitting TRBD1. J gave up 5 bases and V 7 bases, and 8 bases lay outside the gene matches. The CDR3 contains 15 residues. CDR1 SNHLY and CDR2 FYNNEI come from the germline V gene. This CDR3 is CASTKGTADNSPLHF. CDR3 DNA sequence: TGTGCCAGCACCAAAGGGACAGCCGATAATTCACCCCTCCACTTT.

This clone has a handful of counts. The chain joins TRBV7-2 to TRBJ2-7; D uncertain. Per germline, CDR1 SGHTA and CDR2 FQGNSA. CDR3 length: 12 residues. Trimming left V 4 bases short and J 7 bases short, with 11 bases between. The CDR3 is CASSSAFREQYF. The CDR3 DNA reads TGTGCCAGCAGCTCCGCCTTTCGGGAGCAGTACTTC.

This sequence joins TRBV5-6 and TRBJ2-1; 7 nucleotides align to TRBD2. Germline values: CDR1 SGHDT, CDR2 YYEEEE. The trim removed 6 bases at V and 1 base at J, leaving 10 bases unmatched. The CDR3 has 16 residues. The CDR3 region is CASTLPGGGSYNEQFF. DNA of the CDR3: TGTGCCAGCACCCTGCCGGGGGGAGGGTCCTACAATGAGCAGTTCTTC.

This sequence joins TRBV5-8 and TRBJ2-5, with 13 bases lining up with TRBD2. CDR3 length: 15 amino acids. After removal of 3 bases from V and 4 bases from J, the junction contained 3 bases not matched to a gene. The V gene's germline CDR1 is SGHTS and CDR2 YDEGEE. The CDR3 reads CASSSGLAGAETQYF. In DNA form, the CDR3 reads TGTGCCAGCAGCTCTGGACTAGCGGGGGCAGAGACCCAGTACTTC.

The J gene is TRBJ2-5, the V gene TRBV27; 8 nucleotides line up with TRBD2. J gave up 4 bases and V 6 bases, and 7 bases lay outside the gene matches. The CDR3 has 14 amino acids. Germline CDR1 and CDR2: MNHEY and SMNVEV (reference sequence). The CDR3 bases are TGTGCCAGCAGCCGCGGGGGGTCTCGAGAGACCCAGTACTTC. This encodes CASSRGGSRETQYF.

V gene TRBV9 combines with J gene TRBJ1-2, with a weak D call TRBD1 (6 bases). Germline V gene data show CDR1 as SGDLS and CDR2 as YYNGEE. Trimming left V 2 bases short and J 5 bases short, with 22 bases between. The CDR3 has 17 residues. The CDR3 here is CASSVSRTAGLGYGYTF. CDR3 coding DNA: TGTGCCAGCAGCGTGTCCCGGACAGCGGGATTAGGGTATGGCTACACCTTC.

The V call is TRBV11-2, the J call TRBJ1-6; 9 bases map to TRBD1. V was clipped by 5 bases and J by 10 bases; unmatched bases: 9. The CDR3 spans 15 residues. CDR1 SGHAT and CDR2 FQNNGV come from the germline V gene. The CDR3 DNA is TGTGCCAGCAGCCTAACAGGGGGCCCAGGCTCACCCCTCCACTTT. This gives the protein CASSLTGGPGSPLHF.

The chain joins TRBV18 to TRBJ2-1, with a weak D call TRBD2 (6 bases). This CDR3 has 14 amino acids. The V and J ends lost 2 bases and 5 bases respectively, with 10 bases between them. Germline V gene data show CDR1 as KGHSH and CDR2 as LQKENI. The CDR3 nucleotides are TGTGCCAGCTCACCAATAGCGGCCGACAATGAGCAGTTCTTC. This sequence encodes CASSPIAADNEQFF.

This sequence joins TRBV6-2 or TRBV6-3 and TRBJ2-1; 8 nucleotides line up with TRBD2. In germline, CDR1 is MNHEY, CDR2 SVGEGT. This CDR3 has 14 residues. Unmatched junction bases numbered 6, after V lost 6 bases and J lost 5 bases. CDR3 coding DNA: TGTGCCAGCAGCCGAAGCGGGGGAAACAATGAGCAGTTCTTC. Its translation is CASSRSGGNNEQFF.

The gene calls are TRBV18 and TRBJ2-5; perhaps TRBD1 as D (6 bases). Trimming removed 6 bases from V and 5 bases from J, with 16 bases in between. The CDR3 covers 14 residues. Germline V gives CDR1 KGHSH, CDR2 LQKENI. CDR3 in DNA: TGTGCCAGCTCTCCTTGGACAGAGGGGGAGACCCAGTACTTC. Translating it yields CASSPWTEGETQYF.

The J gene is TRBJ1-1, the V gene TRBV4-1; D perhaps matches TRBD1 (6 bases). V gave up 3 bases and J gave up 3 bases, with 11 bases separating them. This CDR3 contains 14 residues. Germline CDR1 MGHRA, CDR2 YSYEKL. CDR3 protein: CASSHRQEDTEAFF. The CDR3 region has the DNA TGCGCCAGCAGCCACCGACAGGAGGACACTGAAGCTTTCTTT.

The chain uses TRBV19 and TRBJ1-5; D may be TRBD1 (6 bases). Per germline, CDR1 LNHDA and CDR2 SQIVND (reference sequence). Between the trimmed V and J ends, which lost 7 bases and 4 bases, there was a span of 17 bases. This CDR3 is built from 15 residues. The CDR3 coding sequence is TGTGCCAGTACCGCCCCCGGGACAACAAATCAGCCCCAGCATTTT. As protein: CASTAPGTTNQPQHF.

The chain employs TRBV28 and TRBJ1-5; D remains unclear. CDR1 and CDR2 from the germline V gene are MDHEN and SYDVKM. The CDR3 has 12 residues. Deletions cut 5 bases from V and 3 bases from J, with 5 bases between. CDR3 region: CASSPHNQPQHF. CDR3 DNA: TGTGCCAGCAGTCCCCACAATCAGCCCCAGCATTTT.

Here the CDR3 reads CASSRTYDSNQPQHF. The CDR3 DNA follows: TGTGCCAGCTCACGGACATATGATAGCAATCAGCCCCAGCATTTT. This rearrangement joins TRBV18 to TRBJ1-5, with D maybe TRBD1 (5 bases). Germline-derived CDR1 and CDR2 are KGHSH and LQKENI. This CDR3 contains 15 residues. The V and J ends lost 4 bases and 0 bases respectively, with 10 bases between them.

The chain couples TRBV18 to TRBJ1-1; D is unresolved. V dropped 3 bases and J dropped 1 base, with 12 bases sitting between them. CDR3 size: 15 residues. Looked up from germline, CDR1 is KGHSH and CDR2 is LQKENI. This chain's CDR3 is CASSPRRERNTEAFF. CDR3 nucleotides: TGTGCCAGCTCACCCCGACGGGAGAGGAACACTGAAGCTTTCTTT.

This chain's CDR3 is CASSPIAGGPADTQYF. CDR3 in DNA: TGTGCCAGCAGCCCCATAGCGGGAGGGCCTGCAGATACGCAGTATTTT. J is TRBJ2-3 and V is TRBV3-1 (or the pseudogene TRBV3-2); 11 bases map to TRBD2. Per germline, CDR1 LGHDT and CDR2 YNNKEL (reference sequence). The CDR3 runs 16 residues. The ends lost 4 bases at V and 4 bases at J; junction bases unmatched: 7.

The V gene is TRBV28, the J gene TRBJ2-1; D is unclear. This CDR3 is 11 amino acids long. Trimming removed 3 bases at V and 6 bases at J, with 3 bases between. From germline, CDR1 is MDHEN and CDR2 SYDVKM. The DNA for the CDR3 is TGTGCCAGCAGTTTTAGCAATGAGCAGTTCTTC. Encoded protein: CASSFSNEQFF.

The V and J genes are TRBV6-4 and TRBJ1-2; D is possibly TRBD1 (5 bases). The germline gives CDR1 MRHNA, CDR2 SNTAGT. The CDR3 spans 14 residues. V was cut by 7 bases and J by 5 bases, with 17 bases left in between. This chain's CDR3 is CASTTTAYAYGYTF. Written as DNA, the CDR3 is TGTGCCAGCACCACGACAGCCTATGCTTATGGCTACACCTTC.

DNA for the CDR3: TGCGCCAGCAGCTTGGGGCCTACAGCCCGAGGAAACACCATATATTTT. Its translation: CASSLGPTARGNTIYF. The chain is built from TRBV5-1 and TRBJ1-3; D is undetermined. V was shortened by 0 bases and J by 4 bases, with 14 bases between the two germline ends. Per the germline V gene, CDR1 is SGHRS and CDR2 is YFSETQ. The CDR3 length is 16 residues.

The J gene is TRBJ1-1, the V gene TRBV5-6, with D unclear. Germline CDR1 reads SGHDT; CDR2 reads YYEEEE. This CDR3 spans 13 amino acids. V was pared by 5 bases and J by 2 bases, with 10 bases between. CDR3 sequence: CASRGQVNTEAFF. For the CDR3, the DNA is TGTGCCAGCAGGGGCCAGGTAAACACTGAAGCTTTCTTT.

The chain employs TRBV12-3 or TRBV12-4 and TRBJ1-2; tentatively, D is TRBD1 (6 bases). Trimming cost V 6 bases and J 7 bases, with 15 bases left between them. The CDR3 sequence is 13 residues long. The CDR3 sequence is CASSLNRVIGYTF. The CDR3 DNA reads TGTGCCAGCAGCCTTAACAGGGTTATTGGCTACACCTTC.

The genes are TRBV6-6 and TRBJ1-6; 7 nucleotides agree with TRBD1. Per germline, CDR1 MNHNY and CDR2 SVGAGI (reference sequence). The CDR3 length is 15 residues. V shed 6 bases and J 6 bases; nucleotides not matched to a gene: 8. CDR3 nucleotide sequence: TGTGCCAGCAGGCCTACAGGGGATCTTAATTCACCCCTCCACTTT. Residues: CASRPTGDLNSPLHF.

CDR3 DNA: TGTGCCCGCAAGATGGGGGGGACCGGGGAGCTGTTTTTT. Its protein product is CARKMGGTGELFF. The genes are TRBV9 and TRBJ2-2; 7 bases match TRBD2. The ends lost 10 bases at V and 5 bases at J; junction bases unmatched: 8. The germline CDR1 and CDR2 sequences are SGDLS and YYNGEE. The CDR3 is 13 residues long.

The rearrangement uses TRBV2 and TRBJ2-1; 8 bases are shared with TRBD1. The CDR3 runs 13 residues. Germline lookup yields CDR1 SNHLY and CDR2 FYNNEI. V trimming: 4 bases; J trimming: 12 bases; junction bases outside the gene matches: 8. CDR3 bases: TGTGCCAGCAGTGGGACAGGGCGGCCCGGGCAGTTCTTC. Translated, it gives CASSGTGRPGQFF.

The V and J genes are TRBV11-3 and TRBJ2-1, with D tentatively TRBD2 (7 bases). Looked up from germline, CDR1 is SGHNT and CDR2 is YENEEA. The V end lost 5 bases, the J end lost 5 bases, and 16 bases lay between the germline ends. The CDR3 totals 15 residues. CDR3 sequence (DNA): TGTGCCAGCAGCAGGGGGGGGGATCTGGACAATGAGCAGTTCTTC. Translated: CASSRGGDLDNEQFF.